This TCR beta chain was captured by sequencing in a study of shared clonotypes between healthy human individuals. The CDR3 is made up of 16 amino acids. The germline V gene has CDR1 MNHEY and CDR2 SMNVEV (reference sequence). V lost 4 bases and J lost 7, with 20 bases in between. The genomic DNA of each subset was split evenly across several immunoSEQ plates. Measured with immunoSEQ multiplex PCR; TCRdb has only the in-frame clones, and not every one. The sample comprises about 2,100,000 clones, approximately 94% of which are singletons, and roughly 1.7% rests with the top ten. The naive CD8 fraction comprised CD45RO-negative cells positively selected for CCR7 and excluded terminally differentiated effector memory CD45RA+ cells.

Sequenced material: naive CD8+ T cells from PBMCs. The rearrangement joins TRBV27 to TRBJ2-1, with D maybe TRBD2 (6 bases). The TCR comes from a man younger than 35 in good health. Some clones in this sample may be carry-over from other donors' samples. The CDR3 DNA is TGTGCCAGCAGTTCCTCCGGGACTCGGTCTACAAATGAGCAGTTCTTC. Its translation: CASSSSGTRSTNEQFF.